The clone carrying this T cell receptor beta chain was seen only once. Its matching antigen is unknown. Only in-frame clones appear in the TCRdb table, and some are missing; sequencing was by immunoSEQ multiplex PCR. The table shows about 150,000 clones, with about 90% occurring only once. CDR1 and CDR2 from the germline V gene are SGHTA and FQGNSA. The CDR3 loop spans 16 amino acids. V was cut by 5 bases and J by 2 bases, with 16 bases left in between. This sample is part of a study of T cell responses to AZD1222 COVID-19 vaccine. Points from the study as a whole: Among vaccine-associated CD4 TCRs, coverage spanned spike, with dominance at 160-218 and 743-854. Repertoires were sampled only after the peak T cell response.

The sequenced sample was peripheral blood, obtained 28 days after the second AZD1222 dose. The chain employs TRBV7-2 and TRBJ1-5, with D possibly matching TRBD1 (5 bases). The TCR sequence derives from an adult who received the AZD1222 COVID-19 vaccine. The CDR3, as DNA: TGTGCCAGCAGCCCCTCGAACTCCAGGGGCAATCAGCCCCAGCATTTT. The encoded protein is CASSPSNSRGNQPQHF.